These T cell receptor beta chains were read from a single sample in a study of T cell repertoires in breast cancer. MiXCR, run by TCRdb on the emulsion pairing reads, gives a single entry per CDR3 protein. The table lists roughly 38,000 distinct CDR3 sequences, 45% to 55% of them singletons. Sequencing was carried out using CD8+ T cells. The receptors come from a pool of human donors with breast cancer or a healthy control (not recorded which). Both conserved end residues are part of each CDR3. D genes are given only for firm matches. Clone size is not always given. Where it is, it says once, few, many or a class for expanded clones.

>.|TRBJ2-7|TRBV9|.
CASSVKPGGREQYF
TGTGCCAGCAGCGTAAAGCCAGGGGGGAGGGAGCAGTACTTC
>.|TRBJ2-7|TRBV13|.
CASSLGESSYEQYF
TGTGCCAGCAGCTTAGGAGAGTCATCCTACGAGCAGTACTTC
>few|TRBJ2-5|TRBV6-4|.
CASSPGTFSETQYF
TGTGCCAGCAGTCCCGGGACTTTTTCGGAGACCCAGTACTTC
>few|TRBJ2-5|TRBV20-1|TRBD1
CSARDRGTGGETQYF
TGCAGTGCTAGAGATAGGGGGACAGGGGGAGAGACCCAGTACTTC
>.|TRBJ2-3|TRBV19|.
CASSMDRASTDTQYF
TGTGCCAGTAGTATGGACCGTGCTAGCACAGATACGCAGTATTTT
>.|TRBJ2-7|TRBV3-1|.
CASSSIRDNYEQYF
TGTGCCAGCAGCTCTATCCGGGACAACTACGAGCAGTACTTC
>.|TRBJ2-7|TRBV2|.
CASRDLGGSYEQYF
TGTGCCAGCAGAGATTTAGGGGGGTCCTACGAGCAGTACTTC
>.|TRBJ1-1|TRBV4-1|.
CASSQFADEAFF
TGCGCCAGCAGCCAGTTCGCAGACGAAGCTTTCTTT
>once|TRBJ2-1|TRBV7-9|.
CASSLETFVRDNEQFF
TGTGCCAGCAGCTTAGAAACGTTCGTCCGGGACAATGAGCAGTTCTTC
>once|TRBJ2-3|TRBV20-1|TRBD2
CSAFGGFGSGRSNTDTQYF
TGCAGTGCCTTCGGAGGGTTTGGTAGCGGGAGAAGCAACACAGATACGCAGTATTTT
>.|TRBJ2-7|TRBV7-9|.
CASNVRGPNYEQYF
TGTGCCAGCAACGTTCGGGGACCAAACTACGAGCAGTACTTC
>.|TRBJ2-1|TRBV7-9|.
CASSVAMTNNEQFF
TGTGCCAGCAGCGTAGCCATGACCAACAATGAGCAGTTCTTC
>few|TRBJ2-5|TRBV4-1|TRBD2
CASSRESGGPWTQYF
TGCGCCAGCAGCCGGGAAAGCGGGGGGCCCTGGACCCAGTACTTC
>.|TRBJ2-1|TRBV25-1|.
CASRRGVNEQFF
TGTGCCAGCAGGAGGGGAGTGAATGAGCAGTTCTTC
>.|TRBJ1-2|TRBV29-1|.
CSVGGAGYTF
TGCAGCGTTGGAGGAGCTGGCTACACCTTC
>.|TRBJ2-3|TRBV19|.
CASRLGPTDTQYF
TGTGCCAGTAGACTTGGCCCCACAGATACGCAGTATTTT
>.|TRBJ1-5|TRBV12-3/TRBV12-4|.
CASSFVGGDQPQHF
TGTGCCAGCAGTTTTGTAGGGGGGGATCAGCCCCAGCATTTT
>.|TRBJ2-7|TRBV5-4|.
CASSQRTDYEQYF
TGTGCCAGCAGCCAGCGGACCGACTACGAGCAGTACTTC
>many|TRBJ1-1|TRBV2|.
CASSSTPGNTEAFF
TGTGCCAGCAGTTCTACTCCCGGGAACACTGAAGCTTTCTTT
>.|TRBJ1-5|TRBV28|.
CASSLSRIDQPQHF
TGTGCCAGCAGTTTAAGTCGGATTGATCAGCCCCAGCATTTT
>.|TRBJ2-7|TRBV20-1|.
CSARDLRSSYEQYF
TGCAGTGCTAGAGATTTGAGGAGCTCCTACGAGCAGTACTTC
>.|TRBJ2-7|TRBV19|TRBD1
CASKPGTGGTYEQYF
TGTGCCAGTAAGCCCGGGACAGGGGGAACCTACGAGCAGTACTTC
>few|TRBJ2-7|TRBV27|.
CASSLRPGVGTYEQYF
TGTGCCAGCAGTTTAAGACCAGGGGTAGGGACCTACGAGCAGTACTTC
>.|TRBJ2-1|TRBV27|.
CASSRGLAIYNEQFF
TGTGCCAGCAGCCGAGGTCTAGCGATTTACAATGAGCAGTTCTTC
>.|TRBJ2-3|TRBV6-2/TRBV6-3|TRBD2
CASRTQAGTRSDTQYF
TGTGCCAGCAGAACCCAGGCCGGGACTAGATCTGATACGCAGTATTTT
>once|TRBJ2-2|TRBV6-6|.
CASSRRGSGGELFF
TGTGCCAGCAGCCGGAGGGGGTCTGGCGGGGAGCTGTTTTTT
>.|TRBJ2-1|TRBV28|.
CASSWTGTYNEQFF
TGTGCCAGCAGTTGGACTGGGACCTACAATGAGCAGTTCTTC
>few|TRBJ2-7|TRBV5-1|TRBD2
CASSPSLAGVNYEQYF
TGCGCCAGCAGCCCCTCCCTAGCGGGAGTAAACTACGAGCAGTACTTC
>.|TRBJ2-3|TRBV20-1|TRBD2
CSALLAVRRTDTQYF
TGCAGTGCCCTCCTAGCGGTCCGTCGAACAGATACGCAGTATTTT
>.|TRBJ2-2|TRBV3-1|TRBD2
CASSQARAGGLGELFF
TGTGCCAGCAGCCAAGCCCGCGCGGGAGGGCTCGGGGAGCTGTTTTTT
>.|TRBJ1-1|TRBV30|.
CAWSPFGAGAFF
TGTGCCTGGAGTCCCTTTGGGGCCGGGGCTTTCTTT
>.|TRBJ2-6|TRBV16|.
CASSQYPGANVLTF
TGTGCCAGCAGCCAATATCCTGGGGCCAACGTCCTGACTTTC
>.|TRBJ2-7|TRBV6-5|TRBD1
CASSTRDRGSYEQYF
TGTGCCAGCAGTACCCGGGACAGGGGCTCCTACGAGCAGTACTTC
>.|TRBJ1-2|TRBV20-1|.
CSADYGYTF
TGCAGTGCTGACTATGGCTACACCTTC
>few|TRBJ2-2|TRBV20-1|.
CSARDPLAGGELFF
TGCAGTGCTAGAGATCCCCTAGCCGGCGGGGAGCTGTTTTTT
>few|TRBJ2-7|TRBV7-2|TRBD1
CASSLFGTGPYEQYF
TGTGCCAGCAGCTTATTCGGGACAGGGCCCTACGAGCAGTACTTC
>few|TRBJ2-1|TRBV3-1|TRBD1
CASSPGQGRNEQFF
TGTGCCAGCAGCCCCGGACAGGGGCGAAATGAGCAGTTCTTC
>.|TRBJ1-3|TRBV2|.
CASSEVGRYSGNTIYF
TGTGCCAGCAGTGAAGTTGGTCGATACTCTGGAAACACCATATATTTT
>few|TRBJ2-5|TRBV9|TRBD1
CASSVVGQGAETQYF
TGTGCCAGCAGCGTAGTGGGACAGGGGGCAGAGACCCAGTACTTC
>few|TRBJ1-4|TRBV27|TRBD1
CASSFYQGAEKLFF
TGTGCCAGCAGTTTCTATCAGGGGGCGGAAAAACTGTTTTTT
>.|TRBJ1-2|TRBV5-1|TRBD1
CASSVHGTGGGYTF
TGCGCCAGCAGCGTACACGGGACAGGGGGCGGCTACACCTTC
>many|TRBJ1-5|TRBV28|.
CASSLRTWEPQHF
TGTGCCAGCAGCCTTCGGACGTGGGAGCCCCAGCATTTT
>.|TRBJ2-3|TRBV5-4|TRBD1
CASSRTLVGQFFYRVSNATQYF
TGTGCCAGCAGCCGAACCCTTGTGGGACAGTTTTTTTACCGGGTTTCGAACGCAACGCAGTATTTT
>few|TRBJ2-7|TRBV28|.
CASQFPGNNAYEQYF
TGTGCCAGCCAGTTTCCAGGGAATAACGCCTACGAGCAGTACTTC
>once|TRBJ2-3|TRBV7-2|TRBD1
CASSLRDRGRDWRDTQYF
TGTGCCAGCAGCTTAAGGGACAGGGGGCGCGATTGGCGAGATACGCAGTATTTT
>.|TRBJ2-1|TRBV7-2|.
CAGEGGFYNEQFF
TGTGCCGGAGAGGGGGGGTTCTACAATGAGCAGTTCTTC
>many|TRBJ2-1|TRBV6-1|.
CASSEAAHNEQFF
TGTGCCAGCAGTGAAGCGGCCCATAATGAGCAGTTCTTC
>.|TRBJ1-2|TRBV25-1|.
CASRAAVRDYGYTF
TGTGCCAGCAGGGCAGCGGTCCGTGACTATGGCTACACCTTC
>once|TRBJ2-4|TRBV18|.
CASSPLRDDTKNIQYF
TGTGCCAGCTCACCACTTCGGGACGACACCAAAAACATTCAGTACTTC